The clone carrying this T cell receptor (beta chain) was observed a single time. The V segment lost 6 bases and the J segment 4 bases; nucleotides outside the gene matches: 11. The CDR3 is made up of 15 amino acids. Germline V gene lookup returns CDR1 LNHDA and CDR2 SQIVND (reference sequence). This specimen comes from a study of cytomegalovirus exposure and HLA in healthy donors. 13 Jbeta primers and 60 Vbeta primers were used for the PCR. TCRdb's table, derived via immunoSEQ multiplex PCR, lists solely in-frame clones and lacks some. Here the sample spans approximately 160,000 clones, 65% to 70% being singletons.

This receptor was taken from a woman aged 18-29 years in good health and CMV-seropositive. The sample was PBMCs. This chain joins TRBV19 and TRBJ1-1, with TRBD1 identical over 7 bases. This chain's CDR3 is CASRSWNSGGTEAFF. The CDR3 nucleotides are TGTGCCAGTAGATCCTGGAATTCAGGGGGCACTGAAGCTTTCTTT.